This record looks at one T cell receptor (beta chain) sequence and its context. This sample was taken from a study of Tregs in tolerant kidney transplant recipients. Some clones are missing from TCRdb's copy, which holds only in-frame ones; the method was immunoSEQ multiplex PCR. The top ten hold 12% to 15% of the sample, which has some 56,000 clones, over 80% seen once. This CDR3 region has 15 residues. The V gene's germline CDR1 is LNHDA and CDR2 SQIVND (reference sequence). V shed 2 bases and J 3 bases; nucleotides not matched to a gene: 3. The nonmyeloablative bone marrow transplants came from related graft donors, with transient mixed chimerism.

This TCR was sampled from a human patient who received a combined kidney and bone marrow transplant. These T cells may partly come from the graft donor. The chain joins TRBV19 to TRBJ2-1; TRBD1 agrees at 8 bases. This specimen consisted of CD8+ T cells from blood (PBMCs), obtained 24 months after the transplant. CDR3 DNA: TGTGCCAGTAGTATAACGACAGGGGTCTACAATGAGCAGTTCTTC. Translating it yields CASSITTGVYNEQFF.